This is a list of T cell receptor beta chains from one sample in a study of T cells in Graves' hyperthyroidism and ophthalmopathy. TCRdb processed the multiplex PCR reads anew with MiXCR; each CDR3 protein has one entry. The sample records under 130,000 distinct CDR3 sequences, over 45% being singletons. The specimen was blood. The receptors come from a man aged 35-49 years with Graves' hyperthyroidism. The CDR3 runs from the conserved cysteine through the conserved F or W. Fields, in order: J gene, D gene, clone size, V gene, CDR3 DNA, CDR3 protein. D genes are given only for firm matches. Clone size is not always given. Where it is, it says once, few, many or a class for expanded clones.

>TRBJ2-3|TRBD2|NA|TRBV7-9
TGTGCCAGCAGCGAAGCGGGGGGCACAGATACGCAGTATTTT
CASSEAGGTDTQYF
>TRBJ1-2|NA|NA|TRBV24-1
TGTGCCACCAGTGATTGTATCTGGCAGGGTGTTAACTATGGCTACACCTTC
CATSDCIWQGVNYGYTF
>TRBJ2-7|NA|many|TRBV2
TGTGCCAGCAGTTTATGGGAGTCCGCCTACGAGCAGTACTTC
CASSLWESAYEQYF
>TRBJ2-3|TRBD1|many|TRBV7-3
TGTGCCAGCAGCTTAGGACCCCCCGGGACAGGGACAGATACGCAGTATTTT
CASSLGPPGTGTDTQYF
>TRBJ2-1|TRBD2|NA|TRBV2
TGTGCCAGCAGCCAGGTAGTAGCGGGGAGCTACAATGAGCAGTTCTTC
CASSQVVAGSYNEQFF
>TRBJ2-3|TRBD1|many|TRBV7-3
TGTGCCAGCAGCAACCCGGGGACAGGGACAGATACGCAGTATTTT
CASSNPGTGTDTQYF
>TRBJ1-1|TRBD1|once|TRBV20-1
TGCAGTGCTAGGTCTGGGACAGGGTTGGGGACTGAAGCTTTCTTT
CSARSGTGLGTEAFF
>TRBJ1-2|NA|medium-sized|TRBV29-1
TGCAGCGTCAATACAGGAGGCGGCTACACCTTC
CSVNTGGGYTF
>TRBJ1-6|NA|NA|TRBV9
TGTGCCAGCAGCGTAGAATCAGGGGATTCACCCCTCCACTTT
CASSVESGDSPLHF
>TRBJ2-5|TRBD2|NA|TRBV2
TGTGCCAGCAAAGGGACTAGCGGGACCCAGTACTTC
CASKGTSGTQYF
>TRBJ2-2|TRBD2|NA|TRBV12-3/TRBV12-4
TGTGCCAGCAGTTTAGTACTAGCGGGGATCAACACCGGGGAGCCGTTTTTT
CASSLVLAGINTGEPFF
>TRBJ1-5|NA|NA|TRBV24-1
TGTGCCACCAGTGAACGACGACAGCCCCAGCATTTT
CATSERRQPQHF
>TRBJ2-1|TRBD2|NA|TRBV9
TGTGCCAGCAGCGTCGGGACTAGCGAGTACAATGAGCAGTTCTTC
CASSVGTSEYNEQFF
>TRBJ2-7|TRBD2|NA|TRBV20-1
TGCAGTGCTACTAGCGGGAACTCCTACGAGCAGTACTTC
CSATSGNSYEQYF
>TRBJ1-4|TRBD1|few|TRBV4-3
TGCGCCAGCAGCCAATCACAGGGGCCCGGAAAACTGTTTTTT
CASSQSQGPGKLFF
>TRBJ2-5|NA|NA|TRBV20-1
TGCAGTGCTAGAGATGGCTATCGTGGGACCCAGTACTTC
CSARDGYRGTQYF
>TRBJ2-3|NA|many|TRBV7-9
TGTGCCAGCAGCCGAGGGGGGGGAACAGATACGCAGTATTTT
CASSRGGGTDTQYF
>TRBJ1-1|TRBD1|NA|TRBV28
TGTGCCAGCAGTTCCGGGACAGGGTTGAAAGGAGCTTTCTTT
CASSSGTGLKGAFF
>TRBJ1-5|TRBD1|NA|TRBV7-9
TGTGCCAGCAGCTTAGAGATGACAGGGGCGCCCCAGCATTTT
CASSLEMTGAPQHF
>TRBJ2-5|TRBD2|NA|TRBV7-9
TGTGCCAGCAGCTTACTAGCGGGAGCCGGAGAGACCCAGTACTTC
CASSLLAGAGETQYF
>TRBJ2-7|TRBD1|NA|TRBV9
TGTGCCTCCGGGACAGGATACGAGCAGTACTTC
CASGTGYEQYF
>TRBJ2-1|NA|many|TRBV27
TGTGCCAGCAGTTTAGCGGGCATCCATGAGCAGTTCTTC
CASSLAGIHEQFF
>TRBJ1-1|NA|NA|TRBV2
TGTGCCAGCAGTAGGGCAGTGGAGGAGGACACTGAAGCTTTCTTT
CASSRAVEEDTEAFF
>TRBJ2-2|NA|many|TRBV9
TGTGCCAGCAGCGCCCTATACGGGGAGCTGTTTTTT
CASSALYGELFF
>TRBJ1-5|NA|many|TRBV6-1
TGTGCCAGCAGTGAAAGGGAAGTGCAGCCCCAGCATTTT
CASSEREVQPQHF
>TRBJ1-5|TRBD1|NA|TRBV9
TGTGCCAGCAGCTTAGAACAGGGGGCGTACCACGAGCATTTT
CASSLEQGAYHEHF
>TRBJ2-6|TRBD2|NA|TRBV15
TGTGCCACCAGCAGAGCCCTAGCGGGAGATGGGGCCAACGTCCTGACTTTC
CATSRALAGDGANVLTF
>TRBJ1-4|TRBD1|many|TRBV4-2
TGTGCCAGCAGCCAAGGGACAGGGGACAGTGAAAAACTGTTTTTT
CASSQGTGDSEKLFF
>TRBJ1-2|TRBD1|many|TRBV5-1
TGCGCCAGCAGCCAATTCCGGGACAGGGAAGGCTACACCTTC
CASSQFRDREGYTF
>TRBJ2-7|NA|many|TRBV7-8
TGTGCCAGCAGCGCCGGTTGGGGGGCGCTGGGTGAGCAGTACTTC
CASSAGWGALGEQYF
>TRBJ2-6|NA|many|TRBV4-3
TGCGCCAGCAGCCAAGACCTGAGCTCTGGGGCCAACGTCCTGACTTTC
CASSQDLSSGANVLTF
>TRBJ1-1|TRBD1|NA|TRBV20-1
TGCAGTGTTAACGAACAGGGGGCTACCCCGGAAGCTTTCTTT
CSVNEQGATPEAFF
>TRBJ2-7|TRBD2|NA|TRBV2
TGTGCCAGCAGTGCTAGCGGGGGCTACGAGCAGTACTTC
CASSASGGYEQYF
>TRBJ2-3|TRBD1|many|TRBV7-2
TGTGCTTCCTTTGGGGAGGGACAGGGCGCTAGCACAGATACGCAGTATTTT
CASFGEGQGASTDTQYF
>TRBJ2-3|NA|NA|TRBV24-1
TGTGCCAGCTCACGCTCGACAGACACAGATACGCAGTATTTT
CASSRSTDTDTQYF
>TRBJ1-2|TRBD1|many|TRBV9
TGTGCCAGCAGCGCCGGGACAGGGGGCAGTTTCTATGGCTACACCTTC
CASSAGTGGSFYGYTF
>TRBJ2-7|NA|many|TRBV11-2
TGTGCCAGCAGCTTAGATTTATTCGGGACCTACGAGCAGTACTTC
CASSLDLFGTYEQYF
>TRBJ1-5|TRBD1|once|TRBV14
TGTGCCAGCAGCCCTCCCGGGGACAGGTGGCAACCGCCCCAGCATTTT
CASSPPGDRWQPPQHF
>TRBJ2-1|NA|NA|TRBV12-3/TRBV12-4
TGTGCCAGCAGTTCGGAAGGCTACAATGAGCAGTTCTTC
CASSSEGYNEQFF
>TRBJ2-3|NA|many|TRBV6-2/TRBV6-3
TGTGCCAGCACCCGACCCGGGGTGGTAGATACGCAGTATTTT
CASTRPGVVDTQYF
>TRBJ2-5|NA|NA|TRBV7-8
TGTGCCAGCAGCTTATACCCCATCTGGTCTGGGGAGACCCAGTACTTC
CASSLYPIWSGETQYF
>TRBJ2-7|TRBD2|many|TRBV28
TGTGCCAGCAGTTTAAGACTAGCGGAGTCCTACGAGCAGTACTTC
CASSLRLAESYEQYF
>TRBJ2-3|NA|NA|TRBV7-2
TGTGCCAGCAGCCTTGACAGCTACAATGAGCAGTATTTT
CASSLDSYNEQYF
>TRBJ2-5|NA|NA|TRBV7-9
TGTGCCAGCAGCTTGGGTATGGGCGGGGAGACCCAGTACTTC
CASSLGMGGETQYF
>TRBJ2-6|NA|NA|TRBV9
TGTGCCAGCAGCCCGATCCAGTTGGCCAACGTCCTGACTTTC
CASSPIQLANVLTF
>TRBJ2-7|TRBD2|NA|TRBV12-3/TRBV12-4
TGCGCCAGCACAGTCGGGGGGGAGGAGCAGTACTTC
CASTVGGEEQYF
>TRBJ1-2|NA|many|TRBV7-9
TGTGCCAGCAGCTTAGCGGGGCAGGGCCCCTATGGCTACACCTTC
CASSLAGQGPYGYTF
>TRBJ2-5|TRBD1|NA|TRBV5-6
TGTGCCAGCAGAGTGGGACAGGGGGCCGAGGAGACCCAGTACTTC
CASRVGQGAEETQYF